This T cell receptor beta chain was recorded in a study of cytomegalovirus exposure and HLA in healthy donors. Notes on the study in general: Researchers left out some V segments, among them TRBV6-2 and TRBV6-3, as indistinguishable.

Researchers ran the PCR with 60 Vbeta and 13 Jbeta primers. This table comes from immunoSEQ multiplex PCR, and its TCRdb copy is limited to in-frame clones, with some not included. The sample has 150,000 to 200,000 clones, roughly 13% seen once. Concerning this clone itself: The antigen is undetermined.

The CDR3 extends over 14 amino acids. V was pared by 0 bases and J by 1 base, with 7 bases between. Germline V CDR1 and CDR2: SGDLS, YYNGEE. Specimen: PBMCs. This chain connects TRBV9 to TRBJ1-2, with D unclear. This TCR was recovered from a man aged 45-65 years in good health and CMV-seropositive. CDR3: CASSVGGSNYGYTF. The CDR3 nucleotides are TGTGCCAGCAGCGTAGGAGGGAGTAACTATGGCTACACCTTC.